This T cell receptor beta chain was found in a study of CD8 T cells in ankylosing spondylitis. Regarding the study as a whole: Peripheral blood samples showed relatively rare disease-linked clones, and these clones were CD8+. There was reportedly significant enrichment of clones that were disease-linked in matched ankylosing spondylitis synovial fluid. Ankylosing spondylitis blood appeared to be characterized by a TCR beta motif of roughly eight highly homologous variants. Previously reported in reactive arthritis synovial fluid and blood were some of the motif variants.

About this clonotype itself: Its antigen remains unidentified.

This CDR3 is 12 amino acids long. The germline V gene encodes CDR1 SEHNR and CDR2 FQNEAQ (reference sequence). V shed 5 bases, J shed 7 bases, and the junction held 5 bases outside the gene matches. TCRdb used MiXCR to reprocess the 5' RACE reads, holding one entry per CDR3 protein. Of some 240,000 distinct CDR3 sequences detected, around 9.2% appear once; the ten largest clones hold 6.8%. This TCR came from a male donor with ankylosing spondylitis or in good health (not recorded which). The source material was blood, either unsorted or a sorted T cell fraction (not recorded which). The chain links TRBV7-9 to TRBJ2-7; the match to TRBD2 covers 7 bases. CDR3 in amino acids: CASSHDGGEQYF. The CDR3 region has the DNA TGTGCCAGCAGCCACGACGGGGGGGAGCAGTACTTC.